This T cell receptor (beta chain) comes out of a study of CD8 T cells in Susac syndrome. Random hexamers served to reverse transcribe about 0.5 to 1 ug RNA. Multiplex PCR with immunoSEQ amplified the TCR beta CDR3 across 54 Vbeta and 13 Jbeta. TCRdb passed the immunoSEQ multiplex PCR reads through MiXCR, listing each CDR3 protein once. The table shows approximately 190,000 distinct CDR3 sequences, with about 93% occurring only once. The ends were cut back, 6 bases at V and 2 bases at J, with 16 bases in the middle. The CDR3 has 15 residues. Sequencing of TCR beta was carried out in blood CD8+ and CD4+ T cells. Through negative isolation, CD4+ and CD8+ T cells were obtained, while TEMRA cells were enriched using FACS.

The V call is TRBV12-3 or TRBV12-4, the J call TRBJ1-1; D is ambiguous. This TCR came from a human donor in good health. The sample consisted of CD4+ T cells from PBMCs. The CDR3 protein is CASSFRTRPNTEAFF. The DNA of the CDR3 is TGTGCCAGCAGCTTTCGTACACGACCTAACACTGAAGCTTTCTTT.